This T cell receptor (beta chain) was profiled in a study of PD-L1 blockade in urothelial cancer. CDR1 and CDR2 (germline): SGDLS, YYNGEE. The CDR3 runs 15 residues. J gave up 3 bases and V 3 bases, and 5 bases lay outside the gene matches. Each PCR reaction had synthetic TCR analog templates spiked into it. Some clones are missing from TCRdb's copy, which holds only in-frame ones; the method was immunoSEQ multiplex PCR. The sample lists 60,000 to 70,000 clones; about 81% were seen once. As to time point: pretreatment peripheral blood. The sequence was obtained from a man aged 70-80 years with urothelial cancer. The material was PBMCs, obtained around atezolizumab (anti-PD-L1) treatment. The chain has TRBV9 and TRBJ2-1, with TRBD1 matching 8 bases. CDR3 DNA sequence: TGTGCCAGCAGCGAGTACACAGGGGGCTACAATGAGCAGTTCTTC. Translation: CASSEYTGGYNEQFF.